The source of this TCR beta chain is a study of blood T cell repertoires in COVID-19. The wider study: PBMCs, B-cell-depleted T cells, or T cells provided the cDNA or gDNA that made up the material.

CDR3 length equals 15 residues. Germline V CDR1 and CDR2: LNHDA, SQIVND (reference sequence). J gave up 4 bases and V 5 bases, and 4 bases lay outside the gene matches. TCRdb's table, derived via immunoSEQ multiplex PCR, lists solely in-frame clones and lacks some. The data contain around 160,000 clones, more than 70% of them singletons. The J gene is TRBJ1-6, the V gene TRBV19, with 8 bases fitting TRBD1. Material for sequencing was peripheral blood. The TCR originated in a man aged 60 to 75 with acute or convalescent COVID-19. Here the CDR3 reads CASSLGQGYNSPLHF. CDR3 nucleotides: TGTGCCAGTAGTCTCGGACAGGGTTATAATTCACCCCTCCACTTT.